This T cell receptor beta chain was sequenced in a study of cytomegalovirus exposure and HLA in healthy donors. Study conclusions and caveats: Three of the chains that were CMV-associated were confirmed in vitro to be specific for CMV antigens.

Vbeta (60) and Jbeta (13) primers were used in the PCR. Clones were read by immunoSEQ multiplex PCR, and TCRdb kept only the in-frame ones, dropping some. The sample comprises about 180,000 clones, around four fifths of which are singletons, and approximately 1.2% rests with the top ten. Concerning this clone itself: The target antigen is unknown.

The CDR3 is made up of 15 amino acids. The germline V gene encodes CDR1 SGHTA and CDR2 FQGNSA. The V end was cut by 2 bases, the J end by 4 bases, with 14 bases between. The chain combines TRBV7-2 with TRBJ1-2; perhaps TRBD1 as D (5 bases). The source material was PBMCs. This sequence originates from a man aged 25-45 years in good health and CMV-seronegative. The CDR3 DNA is TGTGCCAGCAGCTTACCCCCCACAGGTACCTATGGCTACACCTTC. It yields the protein CASSLPPTGTYGYTF.